This paragraph reports one T cell receptor (beta chain). Its antigen is currently unknown. Unique molecular identifiers were built into the TCRbeta library. TCRdb processed the PCR reads anew with MiXCR; each CDR3 protein has one entry. The data show 200,000 to 250,000 distinct CDR3 sequences, with under 30% seen just once and about 2.6% held by the top ten. These data originate in a study of T-cell reconstitution after alpha-beta-depleted transplantation in children. General study points: It was reported that alpha-beta T cells came from several hundred expanded graft clones (about two months after transplant).

Deletions cut 0 bases from V and 0 bases from J, with 9 bases between. The germline V gene encodes CDR1 DFQATT and CDR2 SNEGSKA (reference sequence). The CDR3 is 15 amino acids. The sample in question was PBMCs, obtained before TCRalphabeta/CD19-depleted stem cell transplant. The sequence derives from a girl between 2 and 10 years old with Fanconi anemia, due to receive a stem cell transplant. This sequence joins TRBV20-1 and TRBJ2-1; no firm D call. The CDR3 DNA sequence: TGCAGTGCTAGAGAATTAGCTCGCTCCTACAATGAGCAGTTCTTC. Protein sequence: CSARELARSYNEQFF.